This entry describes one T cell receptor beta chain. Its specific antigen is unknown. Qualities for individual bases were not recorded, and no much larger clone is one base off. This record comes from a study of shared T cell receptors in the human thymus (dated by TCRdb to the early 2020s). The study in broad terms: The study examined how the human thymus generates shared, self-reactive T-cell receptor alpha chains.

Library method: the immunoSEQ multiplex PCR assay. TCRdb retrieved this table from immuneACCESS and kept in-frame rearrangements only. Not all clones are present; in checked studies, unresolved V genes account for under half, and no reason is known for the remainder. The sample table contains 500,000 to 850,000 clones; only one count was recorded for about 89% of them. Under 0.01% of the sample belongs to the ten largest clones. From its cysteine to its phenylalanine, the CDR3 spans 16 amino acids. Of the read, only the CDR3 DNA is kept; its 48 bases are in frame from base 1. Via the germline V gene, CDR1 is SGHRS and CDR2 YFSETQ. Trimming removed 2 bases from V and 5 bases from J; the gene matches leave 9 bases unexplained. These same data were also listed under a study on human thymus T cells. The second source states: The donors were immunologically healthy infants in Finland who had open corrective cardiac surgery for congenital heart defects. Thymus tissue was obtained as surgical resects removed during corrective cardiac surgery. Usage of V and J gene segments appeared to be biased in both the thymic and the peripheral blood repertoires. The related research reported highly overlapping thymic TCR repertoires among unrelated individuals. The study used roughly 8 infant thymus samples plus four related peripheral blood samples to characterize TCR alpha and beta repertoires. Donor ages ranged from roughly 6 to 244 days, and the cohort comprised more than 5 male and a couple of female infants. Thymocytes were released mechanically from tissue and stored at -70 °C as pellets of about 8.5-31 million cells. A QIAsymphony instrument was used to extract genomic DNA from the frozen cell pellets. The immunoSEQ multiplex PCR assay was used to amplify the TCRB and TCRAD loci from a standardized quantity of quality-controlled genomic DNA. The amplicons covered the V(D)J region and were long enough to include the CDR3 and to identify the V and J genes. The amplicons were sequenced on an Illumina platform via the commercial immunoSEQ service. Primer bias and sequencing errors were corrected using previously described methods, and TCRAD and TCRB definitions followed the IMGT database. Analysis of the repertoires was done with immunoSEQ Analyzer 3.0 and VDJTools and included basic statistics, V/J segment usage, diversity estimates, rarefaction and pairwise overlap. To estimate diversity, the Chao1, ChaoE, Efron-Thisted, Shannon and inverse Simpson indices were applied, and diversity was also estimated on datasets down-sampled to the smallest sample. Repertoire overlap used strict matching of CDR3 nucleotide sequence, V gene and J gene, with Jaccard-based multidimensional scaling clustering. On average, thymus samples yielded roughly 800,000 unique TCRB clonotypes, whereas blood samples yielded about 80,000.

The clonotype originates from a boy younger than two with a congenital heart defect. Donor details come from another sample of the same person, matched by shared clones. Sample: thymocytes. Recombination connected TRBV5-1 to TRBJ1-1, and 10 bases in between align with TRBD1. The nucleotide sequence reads TGCGCCAGCAGCTTTCCGGGACAGGGGCCAGGGACTGAAGCTTTCTTT. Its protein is CASSFPGQGPGTEAFF.